This T cell receptor (beta chain) stems from a study of regulatory T cells in long-lasting Graves disease. CDR3 regions were amplified by Arm-PCR using iRepertoire HTBI primers to build TCR beta libraries. In the original workflow: Analysis of the samples identified roughly 62 TRBV and 14 TRBJ segments. Using its own MiXCR run on the multiplex PCR reads, TCRdb lists one record per CDR3 protein. The V and J calls were determined by TCRdb, not by the authors. This sample has some 220,000 distinct CDR3 sequences, with roughly a fifth found just once. Documented time point: newly diagnosed GD, antithyroid drugs for less than 3 months. Making the TCR library involved RNA that had been extracted from PBMCs. This clonotype was counted many times. Its specificity is not known. Findings and limits, study-wide: Thyroid tissue went unstudied; only peripheral blood was examined.

These records were also assigned to another study, of T cells in Graves' hyperthyroidism and ophthalmopathy. This second study says: Primed by the HTBI set, a first-round RT-PCR was run on the TCR CDR3.

Sequenced material: peripheral blood mononuclear cells (PBMCs), taken at new diagnosis, from a patient treated with antithyroid drugs. The receptor's source is a young woman with Graves disease.

The CDR3 spells CASSFWLANTGELFF. DNA of the CDR3: TGTGCCAGCAGCTTTTGGTTAGCGAACACCGGGGAGCTGTTTTTT. The J gene is TRBJ2-2, the V gene TRBV7-2; D ambiguous. The V end lost 3 bases, the J end lost 0 bases, and 8 bases lay between the germline ends. Germline V gene sequence: CDR1 SGHTA, CDR2 FQGNSA. This CDR3 region has 15 residues.